The T cell receptor (beta chain) described here comes from a study of beta chain features in type 1 diabetes. The sequenced template was cDNA made from the entire isolated RNA. Generated by immunoSEQ multiplex PCR, the TCRdb table keeps only in-frame clones and is missing some. The sample comprises nearly 250,000 clones, approximately 70% of which are singletons, and almost 0.055% rests with the top ten. Stem cell-like memory, regulatory, central memory and naive CD4+ cells were sorted via CD45RO/CCR7/CD25/CD127/CD95/CD27. The CDR3 spans 14 residues. From germline, CDR1 is SEHNR and CDR2 FQNEAQ (reference sequence). Trimming stripped 5 bases from V and 2 bases from J, with 10 bases between.

The chain combines TRBV7-9 with TRBJ2-1, with D perhaps matching TRBD1 (5 bases). Sequencing used naive CD4+ T cells from blood. This TCR was recovered from a man in his thirties or forties in good health. CDR3 DNA sequence: TGTGCCAGCAGCACTGGACACACCTACAATGAGCAGTTCTTC. Protein sequence: CASSTGHTYNEQFF.